The sequence of this TCR beta chain was determined in a study of T-cell memory formation after mild COVID-19. Study summary: Largely donor-specific sequence clusters came from two donors. Study findings and constraints: Cross-reactive memory seemingly joined, as some responding clones were found in pre-infection memory. There was no confirmation that second-wave clones peaking on day 37 were SARS-CoV-2 specific.

Worth noting for this clonotype: The antigen is undetermined.

CDR1 is SGHVS, CDR2 FQNEAQ, per germline. The CDR3 is 17 amino acids. The ends were cut back, 5 bases at V and 0 bases at J, with 19 bases in the middle. TCRdb reprocessed the 5' RACE reads via MiXCR and lists one record per CDR3 protein. Altogether about 560,000 distinct CDR3 sequences are present, 15% to 20% being singletons, with the ten largest covering about 8.6%. Sequencing input: PBMCs or a T cell subset sorted from them (not recorded which). The source is an adult woman who had mild COVID-19 (a few samples of this study predate the infection). Cell type and time point are not known. This chain uses TRBV7-8 with TRBJ1-1; perhaps TRBD1 as D (6 bases). This chain's CDR3 is CASSGRHMGAMNTEAFF. DNA for the CDR3: TGTGCCAGCAGCGGCCGACATATGGGGGCCATGAACACTGAAGCTTTCTTT.